The 12 T cell receptor beta chains below come from one sample, sequenced in a study of blood T cell repertoires in COVID-19. Using immunoSEQ multiplex PCR, the repertoire was profiled, and TCRdb retains in-frame clones only, with some absent. Of around 180,000 clones detected, approximately 85% appear once; the ten largest clones hold 11%. Sequenced material: peripheral blood. The source is a human donor with active or convalescent COVID-19. The donor label of this sample is uncertain.

The chain joins TRBV5-1 to TRBJ1-1; the D is unclear. Trimming left V 3 bases short and J 0 bases short, with 12 bases between. This CDR3 region has 15 residues. Germline CDR1 SGHRS, CDR2 YFSETQ. The DNA for the CDR3 is TGCGCCAGCAGCTCAACACCCTCACTGAACACTGAAGCTTTCTTT. Translating gives CASSSTPSLNTEAFF.

This chain links TRBV5-1 with TRBJ2-2; 9 bases are shared with TRBD2. Germline V CDR1 and CDR2: SGHRS, YFSETQ. This CDR3 has 20 residues. The V gene end was trimmed by 2 bases and the J gene end by 1 base; junction bases not matched to a gene: 15. CDR3 amino acids: CASSFYRGSGRIQNTGELFF. CDR3 DNA: TGCGCCAGCAGCTTCTACCGGGGTAGCGGGAGAATTCAGAACACCGGGGAGCTGTTTTTT.

V is TRBV5-1 and J is TRBJ1-2, with TRBD1 matching 7 bases. V was clipped by 5 bases and J by 5 bases; unmatched bases: 3. Germline assignment: CDR1 SGHRS and CDR2 YFSETQ. The CDR3 covers 12 residues. For the CDR3, the DNA is TGCGCCAGCAGAACAGGGGATTATGGCTACACCTTC. This codes for CASRTGDYGYTF.

The rearrangement joins TRBV3-1 (or the pseudogene TRBV3-2) to TRBJ2-1; TRBD2 matches at 9 bases. There are 14 residues in the CDR3. Germline CDR1 LGHDT, CDR2 YNNKEL (reference sequence). The V segment lost 4 bases and the J segment 5 bases; nucleotides outside the gene matches: 3. CDR3 DNA: TGTGCCAGCAGCCCTTTAGCGGGAGACAATGAGCAGTTCTTC. As protein: CASSPLAGDNEQFF.

CDR3: CASSYSPTSGPYEQYF. The CDR3 DNA sequence: TGTGCCAGCAGTTACTCCCCCACTAGCGGACCTTACGAGCAGTACTTC. The J gene is TRBJ2-7, the V gene TRBV6-2 or TRBV6-3; TRBD2 agrees at 8 bases. In germline, CDR1 is MNHEY, CDR2 SVGEGT. Trimming at V came to 0 bases and at J to 4 bases, leaving 8 bases not matched to a gene. The CDR3 is 16 amino acids.

The chain recombines TRBV3-1 (or the pseudogene TRBV3-2) with TRBJ1-2; tentatively, D is TRBD1 (5 bases). The germline V gene has CDR1 LGHDT and CDR2 YNNKEL (reference sequence). V was pared by 1 base and J by 6 bases, with 12 bases between. The CDR3 extends over 14 amino acids. The CDR3 sequence: CASSQAGRVNGYTF. CDR3 bases: TGTGCCAGCAGCCAAGCGGGCAGGGTAAATGGCTACACCTTC.

CDR3: CASRSSGQGDTQYF. CDR3 coding DNA: TGTGCCAGCAGAAGTAGCGGGCAGGGAGATACGCAGTATTTT. The chain joins TRBV28 to TRBJ2-3; 7 bases agree with TRBD2. The CDR3 length is 14 residues. Germline CDR1 reads MDHEN; CDR2 reads SYDVKM. After removal of 6 bases from V and 5 bases from J, the junction contained 8 bases not matched to a gene. The full variable domain, its missing parts supplied by reference TRBV28 and TRBJ2-3, is DVKVTQSSRYLVKRTGEKVFLECVQDMDHENMFWYRQDPGLGLRLIYFSYDVKMKEKGDIPEGYSVSREKKERFSLILESASTNQTSMYLCASRSSGQGDTQYFGPGTRLTVL.

The rearrangement joins TRBV29-1 to TRBJ2-6, with D tentatively TRBD1 (6 bases). Per the germline V gene, CDR1 is SQVTM and CDR2 is ANQGSEA. The CDR3 runs to 15 residues. V was pared by 4 bases and J by 3 bases, with 13 bases between. The DNA of the CDR3 is TGCAGCGTTGTGGCAGGGGATAATGGGGCCAACGTCCTGACTTTC. It is translated as CSVVAGDNGANVLTF.

The CDR3 protein is CASTPRSTRLYSPLHF. CDR3 nucleotide sequence: TGTGCCAGTACCCCACGGTCAACGCGCCTTTACTCACCCCTCCACTTT. J is TRBJ1-6 and V is TRBV19; D gene ambiguous. The germline V and J ends were trimmed by 7 bases and 10 bases, with 23 bases remaining between them. Germline V gives CDR1 LNHDA, CDR2 SQIVND (reference sequence). There are 16 residues in the CDR3.

This chain uses TRBV10-3 with TRBJ2-7; 8 bases fit TRBD1. This CDR3 region has 12 residues. With V trimmed by 5 bases and J by 4 bases, 1 base remained unmatched. Germline lookup yields CDR1 ENHRY and CDR2 SYGVKD. The CDR3: CAISRQGYEQYF. Here the CDR3 DNA reads TGTGCCATCAGTCGACAGGGGTACGAGCAGTACTTC.

The chain joins TRBV9 to TRBJ2-3, with a tentative D call TRBD1 (5 bases). Germline CDR1 reads SGDLS; CDR2 reads YYNGEE. The CDR3 runs to 15 residues. The germline V and J ends were trimmed by 7 bases and 0 bases, with 15 bases remaining between them. The CDR3 protein is CASSRQGASTDTQYF. DNA for the CDR3: TGTGCCAGCTCCCGGCAGGGTGCTAGCACAGATACGCAGTATTTT.

This clone has a handful of counts. The gene calls are TRBV4-1 and TRBJ1-4, with TRBD1 as a possible D gene (6 bases). CDR3 length: 16 amino acids. Trimming stripped 3 bases from V and 7 bases from J, with 18 bases between. Per germline, CDR1 MGHRA and CDR2 YSYEKL. The CDR3 region has the DNA TGCGCCAGCAGCCAGGTACAGGGCGGGGGGCGTGAAAAACTGTTTTTT. This gives the protein CASSQVQGGGREKLFF.